This TCR beta chain came from a study of blood T cell repertoires in COVID-19. Background on the study: The analysed material was cDNA or gDNA that came from T cells, B-cell-depleted T cells, or PBMCs.

The CDR3 totals 13 residues. Germline lookup yields CDR1 SEHNR and CDR2 FQNEAQ (reference sequence). V lost 1 base and J 8 bases, leaving 8 bases between the germline ends. The repertoire was sequenced with immunoSEQ multiplex PCR; TCRdb's copy has only in-frame clones and lacks some. The table records nearly 95,000 clones, about 90% of them present only once. The receptor was derived from a human donor with acute or convalescent COVID-19. The donor label of this sample is uncertain. The V gene is TRBV7-9, the J gene TRBJ1-4, with TRBD1 as a possible D gene (5 bases). The sample comprised peripheral blood. CDR3 loop: CASSLVQGEKLFF. The DNA for the CDR3 is TGTGCCAGCAGCTTAGTTCAGGGCGAAAAACTGTTTTTT.